This T cell receptor (beta chain) was sequenced for a study of cytomegalovirus exposure and HLA in healthy donors (dated by TCRdb to the late 2010s). Regarding the complete study: A later analysis indicated that the 90 to 150 validation repertoires were generated on the platform also employed for the 666 repertoires of the first cohort. The study aimed to test whether cataloging public T cell receptors could reveal signatures of past pathogen exposure. In addition to the first cohort of around 670 subjects, a separate validation cohort of about 120 different subjects was used. High-throughput TCR immunosequencing, statistical association of individual TCRs with disease status, and machine learning were combined to predict cytomegalovirus infection status. Points the paper makes about the study in general: In the study, some 160 TCR beta chains were listed as associated with cytomegalovirus. All 120 or so repertoires were used to score co-occurrence in the validation cohort in a later analysis, because that analysis had no HLA typing for the cohort. In vitro tests confirmed that a few of the cytomegalovirus-associated TCR beta chains recognize cytomegalovirus antigens. It was suggested by the authors that the approach could potentially be generalized to other disease states and immunological phenotypes. The classifier was reported to diagnose cytomegalovirus status with high specificity and sensitivity in both the original cohort and the validation cohort. A later analysis found that TCRs clustered in the first cohort also tended to co-occur in the roughly 120 validation repertoires, with 94% of cluster scores above 0. Most TCR sequences were observed very rarely across donors, whereas some public TCRs were present in many individuals.

Concerning this clone: The antigen it recognizes is unknown. Per-nucleotide qualities are absent, and no much larger clonotype sits a single base away.

Library prep was done by the immunoSEQ multiplex PCR assay. Per the authors' processing: A statistical classification framework was developed to diagnose cytomegalovirus status using the catalog of TCR beta chain sequences. TCRdb re-hosts the immuneACCESS table, in-frame sequences only. Its copies lack some clones; in the studies checked, an unresolved V gene accounts for under half of them, and the cause for the rest is not known. That table is the source of V, J and clone size, and D and trimming were worked out from the DNA. Across this sample there are about 220,000 clones, with around 88% seen only once. The top ten clones comprise roughly 3% of the sample. Germline trimming: 5 bases from V, 5 bases from J; junction bases outside gene matches: 9. Inclusive of the bounding cysteine and phenylalanine, the CDR3 is 15 residues long. Kept here is only the CDR3 DNA, which spans 45 bases and is read in frame from base 1. According to the germline V gene, CDR1 reads SNHLY and CDR2 reads FYNNEI.

Donors formed part of the validation cohort, which comprised 120 subjects and was distinct from the first cohort of over 500 subjects. Input material: PBMCs. This chain is built from TRBV2 and TRBJ2-5; 9 bases in the junction line up with TRBD1. The source of this sequence is a woman younger than 35 in good health and CMV-seronegative. The CDR3: CASSPGQGMWETQYF. The DNA reads TGTGCCAGCAGTCCGGGACAGGGAATGTGGGAGACCCAGTACTTC.